What follows are 2 T cell receptor beta chains derived from one specimen sequenced in a study of early T cells in non-severe SARS-CoV-2 infection. One entry per CDR3 protein, called by TCRdb with MiXCR from the 5' RACE reads. The sample lists tens of thousands of distinct CDR3 sequences, about 10% occurring once. The sequenced sample was whole blood. The receptors here all came from an adult who was a healthcare worker with PCR-confirmed SARS-CoV-2 infection or an uninfected control (not recorded which).

This clonotype occurred many times. The genes are TRBV28 and TRBJ1-2; TRBD1 might be the D (5 bases). This CDR3 is built from 14 residues. CDR1 is MDHEN, CDR2 SYDVKM, per germline. The V end lost 4 bases, the J end lost 2 bases, and 11 bases lay between the germline ends. CDR3 DNA sequence: TGTGCCAGCAGTTCGGTGGGGGACAACTATGGCTACACCTTC. It specifies CASSSVGDNYGYTF.

Only a few counts were recorded for this clonotype. The chain uses TRBV5-5 and TRBJ1-2; D is unclear. V was trimmed by 0 bases and J by 4 bases, leaving 7 bases between them. Germline V CDR1 and CDR2: SGHKS, YYEKEE (reference sequence). The CDR3 is 13 amino acids. Here the CDR3 reads CASSLGTAYGYTF. CDR3 nucleotides: TGTGCCAGCAGCTTGGGAACAGCCTATGGCTACACCTTC.